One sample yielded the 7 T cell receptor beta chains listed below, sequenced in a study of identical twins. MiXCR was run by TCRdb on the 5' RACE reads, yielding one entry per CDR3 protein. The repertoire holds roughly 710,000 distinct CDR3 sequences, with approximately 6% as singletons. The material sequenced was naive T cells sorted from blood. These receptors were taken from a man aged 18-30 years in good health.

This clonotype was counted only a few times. The CDR3 protein is CASSGFQYQETQYF. In DNA form, the CDR3 reads TGTGCCAGCAGCGGGTTCCAGTACCAAGAGACCCAGTACTTC. V usage is TRBV7-9 and J usage is TRBJ2-5; the D is unclear. The CDR3 covers 14 residues. V was pared by 5 bases and J by 0 bases, with 10 bases between. Germline values: CDR1 SEHNR, CDR2 FQNEAQ (reference sequence).

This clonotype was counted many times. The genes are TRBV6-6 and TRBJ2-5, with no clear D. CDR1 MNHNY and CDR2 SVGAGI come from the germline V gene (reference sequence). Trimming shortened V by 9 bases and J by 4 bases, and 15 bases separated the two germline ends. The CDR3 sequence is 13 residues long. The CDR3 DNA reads TGTGCCAGTCGAGAGCTAGGTCTAGAGACCCAGTACTTC. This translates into CASRELGLETQYF.

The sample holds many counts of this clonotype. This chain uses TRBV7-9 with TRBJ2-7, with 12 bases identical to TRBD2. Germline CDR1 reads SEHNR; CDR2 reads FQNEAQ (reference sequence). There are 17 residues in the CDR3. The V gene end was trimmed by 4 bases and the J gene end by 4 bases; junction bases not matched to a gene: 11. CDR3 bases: TGTGCCAGCAGCTACCCCGGGCTAGCGGGAGGGGATTACGAGCAGTACTTC. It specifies CASSYPGLAGGDYEQYF. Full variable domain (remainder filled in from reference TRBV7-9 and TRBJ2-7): DTGVSQNPRHKITKRGQNVTFRCDPISEHNRLYWYRQTLGQGPEFLTYFQNEAQLEKSRLLSDRFSAERPKGSFSTLEIQRTEQGDSAMYLCASSYPGLAGGDYEQYFGPGTRLTVT.

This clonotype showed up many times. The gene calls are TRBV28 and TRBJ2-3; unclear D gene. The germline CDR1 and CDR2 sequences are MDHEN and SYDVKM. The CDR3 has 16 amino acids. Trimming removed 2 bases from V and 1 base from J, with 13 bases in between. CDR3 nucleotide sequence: TGTGCCAGCAGTTTACAAAAGGGTTGGGGCACAGATACGCAGTATTTT. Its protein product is CASSLQKGWGTDTQYF.

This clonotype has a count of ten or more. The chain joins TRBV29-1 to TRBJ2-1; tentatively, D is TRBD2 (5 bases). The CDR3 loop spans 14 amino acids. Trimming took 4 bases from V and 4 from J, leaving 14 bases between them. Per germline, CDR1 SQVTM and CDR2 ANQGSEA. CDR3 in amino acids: CSVASGSRYNEQFF. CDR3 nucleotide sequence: TGCAGCGTTGCCTCGGGGAGCCGGTACAATGAGCAGTTCTTC.

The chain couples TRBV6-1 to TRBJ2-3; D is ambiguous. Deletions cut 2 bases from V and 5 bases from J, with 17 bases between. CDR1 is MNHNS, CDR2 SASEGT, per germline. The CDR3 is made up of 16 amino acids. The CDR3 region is CASSESGLLPQDTQYF. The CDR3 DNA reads TGTGCCAGCAGTGAATCTGGTCTCCTTCCACAAGATACGCAGTATTTT.

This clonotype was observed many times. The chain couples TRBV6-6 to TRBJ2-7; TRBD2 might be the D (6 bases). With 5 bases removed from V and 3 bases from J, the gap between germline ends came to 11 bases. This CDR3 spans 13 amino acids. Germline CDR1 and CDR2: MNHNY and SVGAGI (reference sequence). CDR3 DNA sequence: TGTGCCAGCAGTACGGTTAGCGGCTACGAGCAGTACGTC. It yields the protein CASSTVSGYEQYV.